These T cell receptor beta chains were read from a single sample in a study of regulatory T cells in long-lasting Graves disease. TCRdb ran MiXCR on the multiplex PCR reads and lists one entry per CDR3 protein. The table includes 360,000 or so distinct CDR3 sequences, 20% to 25% detected once. The material sequenced was peripheral blood mononuclear cells (PBMCs), taken when the disease was refractory, from a patient treated with antithyroid drugs. The origin of the receptors is a middle-aged woman with Graves disease. CDR3s include the opening cysteine and the closing phenylalanine or tryptophan. Each record gives: CDR3 protein, CDR3 DNA, D gene, J gene, V gene, clone size. D genes are given only for firm matches. Clone size, where shown, is once, few, many, or a class for clones that have expanded.

CDR3aa: CASSLRTGENIQYF
CDR3nt: TGTGCCAGCAGTTTACGGACAGGGGAAAACATTCAGTACTTC
d_gene: TRBD1
j_gene: TRBJ2-4
v_gene: TRBV28
abundance: NA

CDR3aa: CASSFNGWTGELFF
CDR3nt: TGTGCCAGCAGCTTCAATGGATGGACCGGGGAGCTGTTTTTT
d_gene: NA
j_gene: TRBJ2-2
v_gene: TRBV13
abundance: many

CDR3aa: CASSEKSYEQYF
CDR3nt: TGTGCCAGCAGTGAAAAGTCCTACGAGCAGTACTTC
d_gene: NA
j_gene: TRBJ2-7
v_gene: TRBV6-1
abundance: many

CDR3aa: CASSPGGLAGGRGTQYF
CDR3nt: TGTGCCAGCAGTCCAGGGGGGCTAGCGGGAGGACGAGGGACCCAGTACTTC
d_gene: TRBD2
j_gene: TRBJ2-5
v_gene: TRBV25-1
abundance: many

CDR3aa: CASGNSPSGELFF
CDR3nt: TGTGCCAGCGGGAACTCCCCGAGCGGGGAGCTGTTTTTT
d_gene: NA
j_gene: TRBJ2-2
v_gene: TRBV6-1
abundance: NA

CDR3aa: CASSVRADQETQYF
CDR3nt: TGTGCCAGCAGCGTAAGAGCAGACCAAGAGACCCAGTACTTC
d_gene: NA
j_gene: TRBJ2-5
v_gene: TRBV9
abundance: NA

CDR3aa: CASSQTWNTGELFF
CDR3nt: TGTGCCAGCAGCCAGACTTGGAACACCGGGGAGCTGTTTTTT
d_gene: NA
j_gene: TRBJ2-2
v_gene: TRBV3-1
abundance: NA

CDR3aa: CASSPREGSLDYGYTF
CDR3nt: TGCGCCAGCAGCCCCAGAGAGGGGAGTTTGGACTATGGCTACACCTTC
d_gene: NA
j_gene: TRBJ1-2
v_gene: TRBV4-1
abundance: NA

CDR3aa: CASSSETVQETQYF
CDR3nt: TGTGCCAGCAGTTCAGAGACAGTTCAAGAGACCCAGTACTTC
d_gene: NA
j_gene: TRBJ2-5
v_gene: TRBV28
abundance: NA

CDR3aa: CASSFGQGIDTGELFF
CDR3nt: TGTGCCAGCAGTTTTGGACAGGGGATTGACACCGGGGAGCTGTTTTTT
d_gene: TRBD1
j_gene: TRBJ2-2
v_gene: TRBV2
abundance: many

CDR3aa: CASSDRASNYGYTF
CDR3nt: TGCGCCAGCAGTGACAGGGCCTCTAACTATGGCTACACCTTC
d_gene: NA
j_gene: TRBJ1-2
v_gene: TRBV10-2
abundance: few

CDR3aa: CASRQGVQPQHF
CDR3nt: TGTGCCAGCAGACAAGGGGTTCAGCCCCAGCATTTT
d_gene: NA
j_gene: TRBJ1-5
v_gene: TRBV7-9
abundance: NA

CDR3aa: CASSSSGADEQYF
CDR3nt: TGTGCCAGCAGCTCATCGGGCGCTGACGAGCAGTACTTC
d_gene: NA
j_gene: TRBJ2-7
v_gene: TRBV7-2
abundance: NA

CDR3aa: CASSFRDRGSPLHF
CDR3nt: TGTGCCAGCAGCTTCCGGGACAGGGGTTCACCCCTCCACTTT
d_gene: TRBD1
j_gene: TRBJ1-6
v_gene: TRBV7-3
abundance: few

CDR3aa: CASSLDSGLAGRSYNEQFF
CDR3nt: TGTGCCAGCAGCTTAGATTCCGGACTAGCGGGACGGTCCTACAATGAGCAGTTCTTC
d_gene: TRBD2
j_gene: TRBJ2-1
v_gene: TRBV7-3
abundance: NA

CDR3aa: CASSLTVYEQYF
CDR3nt: TGTGCCAGCAGCTTGACAGTCTACGAGCAGTACTTC
d_gene: NA
j_gene: TRBJ2-7
v_gene: TRBV5-5
abundance: many

CDR3aa: CASSQDPGQGQETQYF
CDR3nt: TGCGCCAGCAGCCAAGATCCCGGACAGGGCCAAGAGACCCAGTACTTC
d_gene: TRBD1
j_gene: TRBJ2-5
v_gene: TRBV4-1
abundance: NA

CDR3aa: CASGLVGGGQATYEQYF
CDR3nt: TGTGCTAGTGGTTTGGTTGGGGGGGGACAGGCCACCTACGAGCAGTACTTC
d_gene: NA
j_gene: TRBJ2-7
v_gene: TRBV12-5
abundance: few